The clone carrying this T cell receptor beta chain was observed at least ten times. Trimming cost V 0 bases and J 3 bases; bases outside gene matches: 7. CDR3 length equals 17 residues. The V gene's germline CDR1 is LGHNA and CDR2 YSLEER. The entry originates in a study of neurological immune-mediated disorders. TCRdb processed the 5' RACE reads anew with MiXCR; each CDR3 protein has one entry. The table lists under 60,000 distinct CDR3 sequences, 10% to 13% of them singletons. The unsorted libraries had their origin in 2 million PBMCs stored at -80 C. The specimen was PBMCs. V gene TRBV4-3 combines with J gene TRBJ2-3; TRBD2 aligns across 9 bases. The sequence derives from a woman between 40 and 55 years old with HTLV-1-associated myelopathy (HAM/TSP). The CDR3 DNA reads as TGCGCCAGCAGCCAAGACCTAGCGGGGTTTTCAACAGATACGCAGTATTTT. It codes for CASSQDLAGFSTDTQYF.